Following are 27 T cell receptor beta chains from one sample sequenced in a study of T cells in Graves' hyperthyroidism and ophthalmopathy. From RNA transcripts, TCR beta CDR3 regions were amplified. First-round RT-PCR targeting the TCR CDR3 was performed with the HTBI primer set. TCRdb reanalysed the multiplex PCR reads using MiXCR and keeps one entry per CDR3 protein. Here the sample spans hundreds of thousands of distinct CDR3 sequences, approximately 15% being singletons. Material: blood. These receptors were taken from a woman aged 25 to 39 with Graves' hyperthyroidism that later progressed to Graves' ophthalmopathy.

CDR3 DNA: TGTGCCAGCAGTGGGACCGAAATAAATGAAAAACTGTTTTTT. The encoded protein is CASSGTEINEKLFF. The rearrangement uses TRBV12-3 or TRBV12-4 and TRBJ1-4; possibly TRBD1 for D (5 bases). CDR3 length: 14 amino acids. With 5 bases removed from V and 5 bases from J, the gap between germline ends came to 12 bases.

This clonotype was seen a few times. For the CDR3, the DNA is TGTGCCACCAGCAGAGTTTCGCGGGAGGTTAAAGAGCAGTACTTC. This translates into CATSRVSREVKEQYF. The rearrangement joins TRBV15 to TRBJ2-7; TRBD2 matches 8 bases. The CDR3 sequence is 15 residues long. The V and J ends lost 1 base and 7 bases, in that order; junction bases with no gene match: 9. Germline V gene sequence: CDR1 LNHNV, CDR2 YYDKDF (reference sequence).

This clonotype was observed at least ten times. This rearrangement joins TRBV29-1 to TRBJ2-5, with D maybe TRBD1 (5 bases). The V gene lost 8 bases and the J gene lost 3 bases, with 13 bases spanning the gap. CDR3 length: 12 residues. Germline values: CDR1 SQVTM, CDR2 ANQGSEA. The CDR3 loop is CSPQAAEETQYF. DNA for the CDR3: TGCAGCCCACAGGCCGCTGAAGAGACCCAGTACTTC.

This clonotype came up many times. Here the CDR3 reads CASSSSWGQETQYF. CDR3 in DNA: TGTGCCAGCAGCTCCAGTTGGGGTCAAGAGACCCAGTACTTC. The rearrangement uses TRBV11-3 and TRBJ2-5; D is uncertain. The CDR3 length is 14 residues. CDR1 and CDR2 (germline): SGHNT, YENEEA. The V and J ends lost 4 bases and 2 bases respectively, with 11 bases between them.

Concerning this clonotype itself: A much larger clone is a single base away; this may be a read error. This chain joins TRBV29-1 and TRBJ2-3; 8 nucleotides agree with TRBD2. This CDR3 has 17 amino acids. Germline V CDR1 and CDR2: SQVTM, ANQGSEA. CDR3 in DNA: TGCAGCGTTAATTCCCGGATGCGGGAGGCTAGCATAGATACGCAGTATTTT. Translated: CSVNSRMREASIDTQYF.

Of note for this clonotype: A read error may explain this, as a much larger clone is one base away. The rearrangement joins TRBV19 to TRBJ1-4, with a tentative D call TRBD1 (6 bases). The CDR3 is made up of 14 amino acids. Germline V gives CDR1 LNHDA, CDR2 SQIVND (reference sequence). Between the trimmed V and J ends, which lost 11 bases and 7 bases, there was a span of 20 bases. The CDR3 loop reads CAGNLQGRGEKLFF. The CDR3 DNA is TGTGCCGGTAACCTACAGGGTAGAGGTGAAAAACTGTTTTTT.

This clonotype has ten or more counts. The J gene is TRBJ2-7, the V gene TRBV30; possibly TRBD2 for D (6 bases). This CDR3 comprises 14 residues. CDR1 and CDR2 from the germline V gene are GTSNPN and SVGIG (reference sequence). With 5 bases removed from V and 1 base from J, the gap between germline ends came to 15 bases. The CDR3, as DNA: TGTGCCTGGGCCGGGACTGTACCTTCCTACGAGCAGTACTTC. Protein: CAWAGTVPSYEQYF.

This clonotype occurred many times. The chain uses TRBV18 and TRBJ2-5, with no clear D. The germline V gene encodes CDR1 KGHSH and CDR2 LQKENI. V was shortened by 3 bases and J by 5 bases, with 10 bases between the two germline ends. The CDR3 runs to 13 residues. CDR3 DNA: TGTGCCAGCTCACCCCGGCCCGGGGAGACCCAGTACTTC. This codes for CASSPRPGETQYF. The entire variable domain, with the rest obtained from reference TRBV18 and TRBJ2-5, is as follows: NAGVMQNPRHLVRRRGQEARLRCSPMKGHSHVYWYRQLPEEGLKFMVYLQKENIIDESGMPKERFSAEFPKEGPSILRIQQVVRGDSAAYFCASSPRPGETQYFGPGTRLLVL.

The table lists this clonotype with a few counts. The junction shows a germline mismatch at one end, possibly a read error. This chain uses TRBV4-1 with TRBJ1-5; a possible D gene is TRBD1 (5 bases). CDR1 and CDR2 (germline): MGHRA, YSYEKL. CDR3 length: 15 residues. The CDR3 bases are TGCGCCAGTAGCCGAAGACGGGGCGAAGGCCAGCCCCAGCATTTT. Amino acids: CASSRRRGEGQPQHF.

This clonotype occurred many times. The rearrangement joins TRBV2 to TRBJ2-3; D may be TRBD1 (6 bases). Germline CDR1 SNHLY, CDR2 FYNNEI. The V gene lost 7 bases and the J gene lost 0 bases, with 17 bases spanning the gap. The CDR3 contains 16 residues. The CDR3 nucleotides read TGTGCCAGCAAGGGGGTAGCTACTTATAGCACAGATACGCAGTATTTT. Amino acid sequence: CASKGVATYSTDTQYF. The whole variable domain, remainder taken from reference TRBV2 and TRBJ2-3, is EPEVTQTPSHQVTQMGQEVILRCVPISNHLYFYWYRQILGQKVEFLVSFYNNEISEKSEIFDDQFSVERPDGSNFTLKIRSTKLEDSAMYFCASKGVATYSTDTQYFGPGTRLTVL.

This clonotype was seen ten or more times. J is TRBJ2-5 and V is TRBV27; the D is unclear. Trimming left V 5 bases short and J 5 bases short, with 15 bases between. Germline V gives CDR1 MNHEY, CDR2 SMNVEV (reference sequence). The CDR3 consists of 14 residues. CDR3 sequence reads: CASSPPGSGETQYF. The CDR3 coding sequence is TGTGCCAGCAGTCCCCCCGGATCCGGGGAGACCCAGTACTTC.

The chain combines TRBV19 with TRBJ1-2; TRBD1 matches 9 bases. This CDR3 is built from 16 residues. The ends lost 7 bases at V and 3 bases at J; junction bases unmatched: 12. Germline lookup yields CDR1 LNHDA and CDR2 SQIVND (reference sequence). CDR3 protein: CASKPDRGRGDYGYTF. The CDR3, as DNA: TGTGCCAGTAAACCGGACAGGGGCCGAGGGGACTATGGCTACACCTTC.

A note on this clonotype: One junction end does not reproduce the germline sequence, and a read error may be involved. This chain uses TRBV12-3 or TRBV12-4 with TRBJ2-7, with 10 positions matching TRBD2. CDR3 length: 13 residues. CDR3 protein: CASSFLAGVEQHF. As DNA, the CDR3 is TGTGCCAGCAGTTTTCTAGCGGGAGTTGAGCAGCACTTC.

This clonotype was seen repeatedly, ten times or more. The junction and the germline gene differ at one end; a read error may be behind it. CDR3 DNA sequence: TGTGCCAGCAGGACTAGCGGGAGCTACAATGGGCAGTTCTTC. This sequence encodes CASRTSGSYNGQFF. The rearrangement joins TRBV28 to TRBJ2-1; TRBD2 aligns across 12 bases. Germline CDR1 and CDR2: MDHEN and SYDVKM. The CDR3 consists of 14 residues.

V and J are TRBV6-9 and TRBJ1-5; D unclear. The CDR3 spans 13 residues. The germline V gene encodes CDR1 MNHGY and CDR2 SVAAGI. Between the trimmed V and J ends, which lost 4 bases and 7 bases, there was a span of 11 bases. Here the CDR3 DNA reads TGTGCCAGCAGTTTTAATGAGGGACAGCCCCAGCATTTT. This translates into CASSFNEGQPQHF.

This clonotype was observed many times. The genes are TRBV2 and TRBJ1-4; 10 nucleotides line up with TRBD1. Germline CDR1 and CDR2: SNHLY and FYNNEI. This CDR3 region has 14 residues. Trimming at V came to 5 bases and at J to 6 bases, leaving 3 bases not matched to a gene. The CDR3 DNA is TGTGCCAGCAGTCAGGACAGGGGGTATGAAAAACTGTTTTTT. As protein: CASSQDRGYEKLFF.

The V call is TRBV3-1, the J call TRBJ2-1; 13 bases line up with TRBD2. V gave up 6 bases and J gave up 5 bases; unmatched junction bases: 7. CDR1 is LGHDT and CDR2 is YNNKEL in the germline V gene (reference sequence). The CDR3 covers 16 residues. The CDR3 nucleotides read TGTGCCAGCAGTTTTCTTGGGACTAGCGGGGACAATGAGCAGTTCTTC. This gives the protein CASSFLGTSGDNEQFF.

This clonotype came up many times. The chain is built from TRBV7-2 and TRBJ2-1; the D call may be TRBD1 or TRBD2 (5 bases each). The CDR3 contains 16 residues. Germline lookup yields CDR1 SGHTA and CDR2 FQGNSA. Trimming took 1 base from V and 0 from J, leaving 10 bases between them. The CDR3 bases are TGTGCCAGCAGCTTAGATGGGGGACGCTCCTACAATGAGCAGTTCTTC. Its translation is CASSLDGGRSYNEQFF.

This chain connects TRBV29-1 to TRBJ1-1; 9 nucleotides match TRBD1. Germline V lookup: CDR1 SQVTM, CDR2 ANQGSEA. With V trimmed by 5 bases and J by 4 bases, 11 bases remained unmatched. The CDR3 runs to 15 residues. CDR3 region: CSVHRGLLGSTEAFF. The DNA for the CDR3 is TGCAGCGTTCACAGGGGGCTTTTAGGGAGCACTGAAGCTTTCTTT. Full variable domain (outside the CDR3, taken from reference TRBV29-1 and TRBJ1-1): SAVISQKPSRDICQRGTSLTIQCQVDSQVTMMFWYRQQPGQSLTLIATANQGSEATYESGFVIDKFPISRPNLTFSTLTVSNMSPEDSSIYLCSVHRGLLGSTEAFFGQGTRLTVV.

This chain connects TRBV20-1 to TRBJ2-7; TRBD2 aligns across 8 bases. The V and J ends lost 3 bases and 3 bases, in that order; junction bases with no gene match: 10. The germline V gene has CDR1 DFQATT and CDR2 SNEGSKA (reference sequence). The CDR3 has 15 residues. CDR3 coding DNA: TGCAGTGCTAGTGATGGCGGGGGGACTGACTACGAGCAGTACTTC. Translation: CSASDGGGTDYEQYF.

This clonotype was recorded many times. The chain's CDR3 is CAISAGTGRYEQYF. CDR3 DNA: TGTGCCATCAGTGCCGGGACAGGGCGCTACGAGCAGTACTTC. V usage is TRBV10-3 and J usage is TRBJ2-7; 9 bases match TRBD1. The CDR3 is made up of 14 amino acids. Germline V gives CDR1 ENHRY, CDR2 SYGVKD. The V and J ends lost 4 bases and 3 bases, in that order; junction bases with no gene match: 4.

This clonotype showed up many times. V and J are TRBV28 and TRBJ2-7; D might be TRBD1 or TRBD2, each matching 5 bases. Trimming left V 5 bases short and J 3 bases short, with 14 bases between. Germline V gene sequence: CDR1 MDHEN, CDR2 SYDVKM. This CDR3 has 14 amino acids. The CDR3 loop is CASSGGSNYYEQYF. As DNA, the CDR3 is TGTGCCAGCAGTGGGGGATCCAACTACTACGAGCAGTACTTC.

Many counts were recorded for this clonotype. J is TRBJ2-7 and V is TRBV5-1, with D uncertain. V lost 3 bases and J lost 3, with 10 bases in between. The CDR3 spans 13 residues. Per the germline V gene, CDR1 is SGHRS and CDR2 is YFSETQ. DNA of the CDR3: TGCGCCAGCAGCTCGTCAGCCGTCTACGAGCAGTACTTC. Amino acids: CASSSSAVYEQYF.

The rearrangement joins TRBV7-3 to TRBJ1-1, with D perhaps matching TRBD1 (6 bases). The CDR3 extends over 13 amino acids. V lost 5 bases to trimming and J lost 7 bases, with 14 bases between them. CDR1 and CDR2 (germline): SGHTA, FQGTGA. The DNA for the CDR3 is TGTGCCAGCAGCCAACAGGGTGAGGGTGAAGCTTTCTTT. Translating it yields CASSQQGEGEAFF.

The chain is built from TRBV7-8 and TRBJ1-4; D possibly corresponds to TRBD1 (5 bases). CDR1 is SGHVS and CDR2 is FQNEAQ in the germline V gene. This CDR3 contains 18 residues. The V end was cut by 2 bases, the J end by 4 bases, with 20 bases between. The CDR3 DNA sequence: TGTGCCAGCAGCTTACAGGGCAATGGAGGCATTAGTAATGAAAAACTGTTTTTT. This translates into CASSLQGNGGISNEKLFF.

This clonotype was detected ten times or more. V gene TRBV6-5 combines with J gene TRBJ2-7, with D hard to call. Germline loops: CDR1 MNHEY, CDR2 SVGAGI. This CDR3 comprises 14 residues. V gave up 0 bases and J gave up 1 base, with 7 bases separating them. CDR3 coding DNA: TGTGCCAGCAGTTACTCTATCAATTCCTACGAGCAGTACTTC. Its protein is CASSYSINSYEQYF.

This clonotype was observed many times. CDR3 coding DNA: TGTGCCAGCAGTTCCCCCGGGAGGGGGAGTGATTCACCCCTCCACTTT. This encodes CASSSPGRGSDSPLHF. This rearrangement joins TRBV27 to TRBJ1-6, with D possibly matching TRBD1 (6 bases). CDR1 is MNHEY and CDR2 is SMNVEV in the germline V gene (reference sequence). CDR3 length: 16 residues. Trimming stripped 4 bases from V and 8 bases from J, with 18 bases between.